Below are 11 T cell receptor beta chains sequenced from a single sample in a study of tumor-infiltrating lymphocytes in oesophageal squamous cell carcinoma. TCRdb fed the PCR reads into MiXCR, producing one record per CDR3 protein. There are 10,000 to 15,000 distinct CDR3 sequences in the sample; under 55% occur only once, and approximately 15% lies in the top ten. The specimen was normal esophageal tissue next to the tumor. The receptors derive from a male donor with esophageal squamous cell carcinoma.

This clonotype came up a few times. The chain uses TRBV5-1 and TRBJ1-1; D ambiguous. The germline CDR1 and CDR2 sequences are SGHRS and YFSETQ. This CDR3 has 14 amino acids. Trimming removed 4 bases at V and 3 bases at J, with 13 bases between. For the CDR3, the DNA is TGCGCCAGCAGCCCCGTTGTTAGGGACACTGAAGCTTTCTTT. Translating gives CASSPVVRDTEAFF.

Sample share makes this clonotype medium-sized. The chain uses TRBV7-3 and TRBJ2-2; weak D call: TRBD2 (6 bases). V was shortened by 2 bases and J by 4 bases, with 11 bases between the two germline ends. The CDR3 is 15 residues long. CDR1 is SGHTA and CDR2 is FQGTGA in the germline V gene. Here the CDR3 DNA reads TGTGCCAGCAGCTTATGGGCGGGGTTCACCGGGGAGCTGTTTTTT. It yields the protein CASSLWAGFTGELFF.

V is TRBV7-9 and J is TRBJ2-5, with unresolved D. The DNA end is a closer match to TRBJ2-1, so the J assignment may be wrong. Germline loops: CDR1 SEHNR, CDR2 FQNEAQ (reference sequence). The CDR3 contains 15 residues. The CDR3 DNA is TGTGCCAGCAGCTGGCTATCTCACAATTACAATGAGCAGTTCTTC. Protein sequence: CASSWLSHNYNEQFF.

The chain recombines TRBV24-1 with TRBJ2-3, with TRBD1 matching over 9 bases. Germline trimming cut 9 bases from V and 2 bases from J; bases unmatched to any gene: 8. CDR1 is KGHDR and CDR2 is SFDVKD in the germline V gene. The CDR3 runs 15 residues. CDR3 sequence: CATRTGERDTDTQYF. The DNA for the CDR3 is TGTGCCACCCGGACAGGGGAGCGCGACACAGATACGCAGTATTTT.

The count of this clonotype is one. The chain employs TRBV7-2 and TRBJ2-7; D uncertain. Judging by the DNA end, TRBJ2-1 fits better; the J call may be wrong. Germline values: CDR1 SGHTA, CDR2 FQGNSA. This CDR3 contains 15 residues. The CDR3 spells CASSLRDGSYNEQFF. The CDR3 coding sequence is TGTGCCAGCAGTCTTAGGGATGGTTCTTACAATGAGCAGTTCTTC.

The CDR3 DNA sequence: TGTGCCAGCAGCCCAACAGATACGGGGGCTGATTCCCACGAGCAGTACTTC. The encoded protein is CASSPTDTGADSHEQYF. The chain carries TRBV7-9 and TRBJ2-7; D possibly uses TRBD1 or TRBD2 (6 bases each). V lost 5 bases and J lost 5, with 25 bases in between. This CDR3 has 17 amino acids. Germline CDR1 reads SEHNR; CDR2 reads FQNEAQ (reference sequence).

The chain uses TRBV7-2 and TRBJ2-1; D is ambiguous. With 5 bases removed from V and 3 bases from J, the gap between germline ends came to 14 bases. The CDR3 totals 15 residues. Germline CDR1 SGHTA, CDR2 FQGNSA. Written as DNA, the CDR3 is TGTGCCAGCAGCCTAAATACAGATTACTACAATGAGCAGTTCTTC. Its translation: CASSLNTDYYNEQFF.

The CDR3, as DNA: TGTGCCAGCAGCTACCTAGCGGCTTTGGGCAATGAGCAGTTCTTC. Translated, it gives CASSYLAALGNEQFF. This chain uses TRBV11-3 with TRBJ2-1; 7 bases line up with TRBD2. Germline V gives CDR1 SGHNT, CDR2 YENEEA. The CDR3 totals 15 residues. Trimming cost V 4 bases and J 6 bases; bases outside gene matches: 9. Full variable domain (rest looked up from reference TRBV11-3 and TRBJ2-1): EAGVVQSPRYKIIEKKQPVAFWCNPISGHNTLYWYLQNLGQGPELLIRYENEEAVDDSQLPKDRFSAERLKGVDSTLKIQPAELGDSAVYLCASSYLAALGNEQFFGPGTRLTVL.

As DNA, the CDR3 is TGTGCCAGCAGCCAAGATCCCACAGGGAGCTCCTACAATGAGCAGTTCTTC. It specifies CASSQDPTGSSYNEQFF. The chain has TRBV3-1 and TRBJ2-3; perhaps TRBD1 as D (6 bases). The DNA matches TRBJ2-1 better at its end, which makes the J call doubtful. Germline V CDR1 and CDR2: LGHDT, YNNKEL (reference sequence). This CDR3 has 17 amino acids.

This clonotype was recorded a few times. The V and J genes are TRBV10-2 and TRBJ2-5; TRBD2 agrees at 11 bases. Germline CDR1 reads WSHSY; CDR2 reads SAAADI. CDR3 size: 15 residues. V gave up 6 bases and J gave up 2 bases; unmatched junction bases: 5. The CDR3 nucleotides read TGCGCCAGCAGGAGACTAGCGGGGCAGCAAGAGACCCAGTACTTC. As protein: CASRRLAGQQETQYF.

The J gene is TRBJ2-3, the V gene TRBV7-2, with D uncertain. Germline V CDR1 and CDR2: SGHTA, FQGNSA. Trimming took off 1 base at V and 6 bases at J, with 8 bases between the two ends. The CDR3 has 13 residues. The CDR3 protein is CASSLGFLDTQYF. The CDR3 DNA reads TGTGCCAGCAGCTTAGGTTTTCTTGATACGCAGTATTTT.